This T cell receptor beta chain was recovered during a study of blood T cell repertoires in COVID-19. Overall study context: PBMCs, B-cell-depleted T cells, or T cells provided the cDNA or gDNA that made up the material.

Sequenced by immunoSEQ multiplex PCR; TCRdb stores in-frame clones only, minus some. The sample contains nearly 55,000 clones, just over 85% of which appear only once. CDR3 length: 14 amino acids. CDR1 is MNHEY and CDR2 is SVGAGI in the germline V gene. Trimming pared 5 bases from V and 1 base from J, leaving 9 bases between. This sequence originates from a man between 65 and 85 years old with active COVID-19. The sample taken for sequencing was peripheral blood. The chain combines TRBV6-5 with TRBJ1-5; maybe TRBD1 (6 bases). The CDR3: CASSITGSNQPQHF. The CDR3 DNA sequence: TGTGCCAGCAGTATTACAGGGAGCAATCAGCCCCAGCATTTT.